Below, 17 T cell receptor beta chains from the same sample are listed, as sequenced in a study of T cells expressing NK-cell markers. From its re-call of the 5' RACE reads, TCRdb lists each CDR3 protein once, without DNA. Recorded here are about 180,000 distinct CDR3 sequences; the top ten clones represent 20% to 25%. What was sequenced was blood T cells: a sorted CD56 or NKG2C T cell subset, CD4+ or CD8+ T cells, or bulk PBMC T cells (not recorded which). The receptor set was obtained from a man between 18 and 69 years old in good health.

This sequence joins TRBV6-1 and TRBJ2-3. The CDR3 runs to 16 residues. Germline-derived CDR1 and CDR2 are MNHNS and SASEGT. Here the CDR3 reads CASSDWAPSSTDTQYF.

The rearrangement uses TRBV27 and TRBJ2-7. The germline gives CDR1 MNHEY, CDR2 SMNVEV (reference sequence). The CDR3 contains 14 residues. CDR3 sequence: CASSLGVLGYEQYF.

The rearrangement joins TRBV7-9 to TRBJ2-2. The CDR3 loop spans 11 amino acids. Germline V CDR1 and CDR2: SEHNR, FQNEAQ (reference sequence). CDR3 sequence: CASGNTGELFF. The complete variable domain, with remaining parts taken from reference TRBV7-9 and TRBJ2-2, reads DTGVSQNPRHKITKRGQNVTFRCDPISEHNRLYWYRQTLGQGPEFLTYFQNEAQLEKSRLLSDRFSAERPKGSFSTLEIQRTEQGDSAMYLCASGNTGELFFGEGSRLTVL.

The chain employs TRBV7-8 and TRBJ2-7; absent DNA, TCRdb's TRBD1 call cannot be checked. The CDR3 runs to 14 residues. Looked up from germline, CDR1 is SGHVS and CDR2 is FQNEAQ. The CDR3 loop reads CASSSGGAVYEQYF. Variable domain in full (rest from reference TRBV7-8 and TRBJ2-7): GAGVSQSPRYKVAKRGQDVALRCDPISGHVSLFWYQQALGQGPEFLTYFQNEAQLDKSGLPSDRFFAERPEGSVSTLKIQRTQQEDSAVYLCASSSGGAVYEQYFGPGTRLTVT.

The chain employs TRBV19 and TRBJ2-2; TCRdb designates TRBD1, a call that cannot be tested without DNA. This CDR3 has 15 amino acids. Per the germline V gene, CDR1 is LNHDA and CDR2 is SQIVND (reference sequence). CDR3 protein: CATRADSANTGELFF.

The chain combines TRBV12-3 or TRBV12-4 with TRBJ2-1. CDR3 size: 13 residues. The CDR3 protein is CASIPDVGYEQFF.

This chain links TRBV6-1 with TRBJ1-2; TCRdb indicates TRBD1, and absent DNA this call remains unverified. CDR3 length: 16 amino acids. Germline CDR1 MNHNS, CDR2 SASEGT. The CDR3 spells CASSEAPGSGPYGYTF.

The chain couples TRBV20-1 to TRBJ2-7. CDR3 size: 14 residues. The germline V gene encodes CDR1 DFQATT and CDR2 SNEGSKA (reference sequence). The chain's CDR3 is CSAHSRTLSYEQYF.

This sequence joins TRBV12-2 and TRBJ1-2; absent DNA, TCRdb's TRBD1 call cannot be checked. TRBV12-2 is a pseudogene locus. The CDR3 loop spans 14 amino acids. The CDR3 loop reads CASRLGDCPYGYTF.

The genes are TRBV5-6 and TRBJ2-3; TCRdb's D gene call, TRBD1, goes unchecked for lack of DNA. Germline lookup yields CDR1 SGHDT and CDR2 YYEEEE. This CDR3 has 15 residues. The CDR3 spells CASSPGQGRTDTQYF.

The chain links TRBV4-2 to TRBJ1-1; TCRdb gives TRBD1 as the D gene, but with no DNA this cannot be confirmed. The germline gives CDR1 LGHNA, CDR2 YNFKEQ. CDR3 length: 14 amino acids. The CDR3 region is CASSPETGPNEAFF.

The chain recombines TRBV3-1 with TRBJ2-7; no DNA is available, so the TRBD2 call from TCRdb remains unchecked. CDR3 size: 15 residues. Germline V lookup: CDR1 LGHDT, CDR2 YNNKEL (reference sequence). The CDR3 sequence is CASSFSGGDSYEQYF.

CDR3 sequence: CASSPTGTHEEETQYF. The genes are TRBV19 and TRBJ2-5; TCRdb calls TRBD2, which cannot be checked without DNA. The CDR3 length is 16 residues. Germline V lookup: CDR1 LNHDA, CDR2 SQIVND (reference sequence).

V usage is TRBV13 and J usage is TRBJ2-1; TCRdb designates TRBD1, a call that cannot be tested without DNA. Germline V lookup: CDR1 PRHDT, CDR2 FYEKMQ (reference sequence). The CDR3 has 18 amino acids. The CDR3 protein is CASSLGYGRGAHRDEQFF.

The V call is TRBV12-3 or TRBV12-4, the J call TRBJ1-6. The CDR3 length is 13 residues. CDR3 amino acids: CASREGYNSPLHF.

V usage is TRBV7-2 and J usage is TRBJ2-3; the TRBD2 assignment by TCRdb is unverifiable without DNA. Germline V gene data show CDR1 as SGHTA and CDR2 as FQGNSA. CDR3 length: 18 amino acids. CDR3 in amino acids: CASSLAWGGSGGTDTQYF.

The chain carries TRBV29-1 and TRBJ1-2. Germline V gene data show CDR1 as SQVTM and CDR2 as ANQGSEA. The CDR3 length is 13 residues. CDR3 region: CSVEGYDVYGYTF.